These T cell receptor beta chains were read from a single sample in a study of cytomegalovirus exposure and HLA in healthy donors. Assay: immunoSEQ multiplex PCR; the TCRdb copy retains only in-frame clones and omits some. The table shows roughly 260,000 clones, with nearly 90% occurring only once. Sequencing was performed on PBMCs. The source is a woman between 18 and 29 years old in good health and CMV-seronegative. CDR3s include the opening cysteine and the closing phenylalanine or tryptophan. The order of the fields is J gene, D gene, V gene, clone size, CDR3 DNA, CDR3 protein. The D gene is left open where the match is weak. The size entry is marked missing in some rows and otherwise reads once, few, many or a size class.

j_gene: TRBJ2-7
d_gene: TRBD1
v_gene: TRBV13
abundance: .
CDR3nt: TGTGCCAGCAGCCCCGCGGGACAGGGGTCCTACGAGCAGTACTTC
CDR3aa: CASSPAGQGSYEQYF

j_gene: TRBJ1-3
d_gene: .
v_gene: TRBV29-1
abundance: .
CDR3nt: TGCAGCGTGGACGGGGGGGGCTCTTCGGGAAACACCATATATTTT
CDR3aa: CSVDGGGSSGNTIYF

j_gene: TRBJ1-4
d_gene: .
v_gene: TRBV5-1
abundance: .
CDR3nt: TGCGCCAGCAGCTTGGGGGGGCAGCCTGGGGAAAAACTGTTTTTT
CDR3aa: CASSLGGQPGEKLFF

j_gene: TRBJ2-7
d_gene: TRBD1
v_gene: TRBV7-3
abundance: .
CDR3nt: TGTGCCAGCAGCCAACAGGGGGCGCAAGAGCAGTACTTC
CDR3aa: CASSQQGAQEQYF

j_gene: TRBJ2-2
d_gene: TRBD1
v_gene: TRBV5-5
abundance: .
CDR3nt: TGTGCCAGCAGCAAGGGACAGAATCTAAGGAACACCGGGGAGCTGTTTTTT
CDR3aa: CASSKGQNLRNTGELFF

j_gene: TRBJ1-4
d_gene: .
v_gene: TRBV5-1
abundance: .
CDR3nt: TGCGCCAGCAGCTTGGTGGGGAGCCGTAATGAAAAACTGTTTTTT
CDR3aa: CASSLVGSRNEKLFF

j_gene: TRBJ2-3
d_gene: .
v_gene: TRBV5-1
abundance: .
CDR3nt: TGCGCCAGCAGCTTGGCCTTTGCCTCAGGGACAGATACGCAGTATTTT
CDR3aa: CASSLAFASGTDTQYF

j_gene: TRBJ2-1
d_gene: TRBD2
v_gene: TRBV6-5
abundance: once
CDR3nt: TGTGCCAGCAGTATCTTAGCGGGGGGGCCCTATGAGCAGTTCTTC
CDR3aa: CASSILAGGPYEQFF

j_gene: TRBJ2-5
d_gene: .
v_gene: TRBV20-1
abundance: .
CDR3nt: TGCAGTGTCTTTGTGGAGACCCAGTACTTC
CDR3aa: CSVFVETQYF

j_gene: TRBJ2-2
d_gene: TRBD2
v_gene: TRBV2
abundance: .
CDR3nt: TGTGCCAGCGTAACTAGCGGGGGGGCCCGGAACACCGGGGAGCTGTTTTTT
CDR3aa: CASVTSGGARNTGELFF

j_gene: TRBJ2-1
d_gene: TRBD1
v_gene: TRBV6-5
abundance: .
CDR3nt: TGTGCCAGCAGTAAACGACAGGGTATGAATGAGCAGTTCTTC
CDR3aa: CASSKRQGMNEQFF

j_gene: TRBJ2-3
d_gene: .
v_gene: TRBV2
abundance: .
CDR3nt: TGTGCCAGCAGTGAAGGTTACAGGCCGATGTATTTT
CDR3aa: CASSEGYRPMYF

j_gene: TRBJ1-5
d_gene: .
v_gene: TRBV28
abundance: .
CDR3nt: TGTGCCAGCAGTCCGATGACGGCGGGGAGCAATCAGCCCCAGCATTTT
CDR3aa: CASSPMTAGSNQPQHF

j_gene: TRBJ2-1
d_gene: TRBD2
v_gene: TRBV27
abundance: many
CDR3nt: TGTGCCAGCAGTTTAAGCGGGGTTCCCTACAATGAGCAGTTCTTC
CDR3aa: CASSLSGVPYNEQFF

j_gene: TRBJ2-5
d_gene: TRBD1
v_gene: TRBV2
abundance: .
CDR3nt: TGTGCCAGCAGTGCCCCCGGGACAGGGACCGAGACCCAGTACTTC
CDR3aa: CASSAPGTGTETQYF

j_gene: TRBJ2-1
d_gene: .
v_gene: TRBV11-1
abundance: once
CDR3nt: TGTGCCAGCTCCCACTCTAGCTCCTACAATGAGCAGTTCTTC
CDR3aa: CASSHSSSYNEQFF

j_gene: TRBJ1-1
d_gene: .
v_gene: TRBV4-3
abundance: .
CDR3nt: TGCGCCAGCAGCCAGTTACCCGTCCGGGGCGAAGGAGGGAATGAAGCTTTCTTT
CDR3aa: CASSQLPVRGEGGNEAFF

j_gene: TRBJ2-1
d_gene: TRBD1
v_gene: TRBV15
abundance: .
CDR3nt: TGTGCCACCAGCACCCCCCGGGACAGGGTCTACAATGAGCAGTTCTTC
CDR3aa: CATSTPRDRVYNEQFF

j_gene: TRBJ2-1
d_gene: TRBD2
v_gene: TRBV5-1
abundance: .
CDR3nt: TGCGCCAGCAGCTTGGCTGGGACTAGCATTGTTCTAGAGCAGTTCTTC
CDR3aa: CASSLAGTSIVLEQFF

j_gene: TRBJ1-5
d_gene: .
v_gene: TRBV6-5
abundance: .
CDR3nt: TGTGCCAGCAGCTACAGGGTAGGTGAGGGAAATCAGCCCCAGCATTTT
CDR3aa: CASSYRVGEGNQPQHF

j_gene: TRBJ2-4
d_gene: TRBD2
v_gene: TRBV27
abundance: .
CDR3nt: TGTGCCAGCAGGAAGGGAGGGGACATTCAGTACTTC
CDR3aa: CASRKGGDIQYF

j_gene: TRBJ2-5
d_gene: TRBD1
v_gene: TRBV28
abundance: .
CDR3nt: TGTGCCAGCACCTTTCGACAGGGAGAGACCCAGTACTTC
CDR3aa: CASTFRQGETQYF

j_gene: TRBJ2-7
d_gene: .
v_gene: TRBV19
abundance: .
CDR3nt: TGTGCCAGTAGTATAGTCCTTTATTACGAGCAGTACTTC
CDR3aa: CASSIVLYYEQYF

j_gene: TRBJ1-1
d_gene: .
v_gene: TRBV5-1
abundance: .
CDR3nt: TGCGCCAGCAGCCGGGAGGCCCTGAACACTGAAGCTTTCTTT
CDR3aa: CASSREALNTEAFF

j_gene: TRBJ2-1
d_gene: TRBD2
v_gene: TRBV2
abundance: .
CDR3nt: TGTGCCAGCAGTCACAAGACGACTAGCGGGGGGTACAGGAATGAGCAGTTCTTC
CDR3aa: CASSHKTTSGGYRNEQFF

j_gene: TRBJ1-2
d_gene: .
v_gene: TRBV6-1
abundance: .
CDR3nt: TGTGCCAGCAGTGAAGGCCAAGCAATTGGCTATGGCTACACCTTC
CDR3aa: CASSEGQAIGYGYTF

j_gene: TRBJ1-5
d_gene: .
v_gene: TRBV4-1
abundance: .
CDR3nt: TGCGCCAGCAGCCAAGATATGGGCCAGGGCCATCAGCCCCAGCATTTT
CDR3aa: CASSQDMGQGHQPQHF

j_gene: TRBJ2-3
d_gene: .
v_gene: TRBV5-1
abundance: .
CDR3nt: TGCGCCAGCAGCTTGGCTATTCAAGGGGGGACAGCAGATACGCAGTATTTT
CDR3aa: CASSLAIQGGTADTQYF

j_gene: TRBJ2-1
d_gene: TRBD2
v_gene: TRBV4-1
abundance: .
CDR3nt: TGCGCCAGCAGCCAAGGTCTAGCGGGGGTTATAGTCAATGAGCAGTTCTTC
CDR3aa: CASSQGLAGVIVNEQFF

j_gene: TRBJ1-1
d_gene: .
v_gene: TRBV6-6
abundance: .
CDR3nt: TGTGCCAGCAGTTACCGGGGGGGCACTGAAGCTTTCTTT
CDR3aa: CASSYRGGTEAFF

j_gene: TRBJ2-7
d_gene: .
v_gene: TRBV5-5
abundance: .
CDR3nt: TGTGCCAGCAGCTTACAGGGATCCTCCTACGAGCAGTACTTC
CDR3aa: CASSLQGSSYEQYF

j_gene: TRBJ1-2
d_gene: TRBD1
v_gene: TRBV5-1
abundance: .
CDR3nt: TGCGCCAGCAGCGAGACAGGGAGCTATGGCTACACCTTC
CDR3aa: CASSETGSYGYTF

j_gene: TRBJ2-3
d_gene: TRBD1
v_gene: TRBV5-4
abundance: .
CDR3nt: TGTGCCAGCAGCTTGTGGGACAGAGGCACAGATACGCAGTATTTT
CDR3aa: CASSLWDRGTDTQYF

j_gene: TRBJ2-1
d_gene: .
v_gene: TRBV4-3
abundance: .
CDR3nt: TGCGCCAGCAGCCAAGATTTGAGAAACAGGGTTTATGAGCAGTTCTTC
CDR3aa: CASSQDLRNRVYEQFF

j_gene: TRBJ2-1
d_gene: TRBD2
v_gene: TRBV27
abundance: .
CDR3nt: TGTGCCAGCAGTTTCGAGCGGGGAGTCTACAATGAGCAGTTCTTC
CDR3aa: CASSFERGVYNEQFF

j_gene: TRBJ2-3
d_gene: .
v_gene: TRBV7-8
abundance: .
CDR3nt: TGTGCCAGCGGTCAGGGCTCTAGCACAGATACGCAGTATTTT
CDR3aa: CASGQGSSTDTQYF

j_gene: TRBJ2-1
d_gene: TRBD2
v_gene: TRBV27
abundance: .
CDR3nt: TGTGCCAGCAGTTTATCGCGGGGGGCCGACTACAATGAGCAGTTCTTC
CDR3aa: CASSLSRGADYNEQFF

j_gene: TRBJ2-5
d_gene: .
v_gene: TRBV29-1
abundance: .
CDR3nt: TGCAGCGTCCGTGTGTGGCAGAGGTACCGCCTACAAGAGACCCAGTACTTC
CDR3aa: CSVRVWQRYRLQETQYF

j_gene: TRBJ2-1
d_gene: TRBD2
v_gene: TRBV7-2
abundance: .
CDR3nt: TGTGCCAGCAGCTCCCGGCGGGGGGATCGGCAGTTCTTC
CDR3aa: CASSSRRGDRQFF

j_gene: TRBJ2-7
d_gene: .
v_gene: TRBV11-1
abundance: few
CDR3nt: TGTGCCAGCAGCTCGCGGCGGGCCGAGCAGTACTTC
CDR3aa: CASSSRRAEQYF

j_gene: TRBJ2-7
d_gene: .
v_gene: TRBV11-2
abundance: .
CDR3nt: TGTGCCAGCAGCTTACCTCAGGTACCTGTGGGCTACGAGCAGTACTTC
CDR3aa: CASSLPQVPVGYEQYF